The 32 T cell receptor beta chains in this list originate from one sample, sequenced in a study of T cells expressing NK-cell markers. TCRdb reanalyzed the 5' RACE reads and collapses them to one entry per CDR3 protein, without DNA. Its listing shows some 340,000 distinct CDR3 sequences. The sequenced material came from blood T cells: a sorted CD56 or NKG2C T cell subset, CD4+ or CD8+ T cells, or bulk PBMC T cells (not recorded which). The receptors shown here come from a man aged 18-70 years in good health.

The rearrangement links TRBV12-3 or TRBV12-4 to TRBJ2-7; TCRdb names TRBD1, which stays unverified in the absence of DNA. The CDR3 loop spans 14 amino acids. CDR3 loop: CASTPWSGRYEQYF.

The CDR3 loop reads CATSRAGGSNWETQYF. The chain uses TRBV15 and TRBJ2-5; lacking DNA, the TRBD1 call made by TCRdb goes unchecked. Germline V CDR1 and CDR2: LNHNV, YYDKDF (reference sequence). This CDR3 has 16 residues.

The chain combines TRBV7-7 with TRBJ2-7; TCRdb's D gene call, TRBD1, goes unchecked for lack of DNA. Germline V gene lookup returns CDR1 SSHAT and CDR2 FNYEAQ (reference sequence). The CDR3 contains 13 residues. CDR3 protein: CASSRRDKGEQYF.

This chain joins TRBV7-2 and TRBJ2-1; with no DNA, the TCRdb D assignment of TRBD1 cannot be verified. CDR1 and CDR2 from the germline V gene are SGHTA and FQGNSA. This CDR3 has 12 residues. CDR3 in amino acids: CASSVTGLGQFF.

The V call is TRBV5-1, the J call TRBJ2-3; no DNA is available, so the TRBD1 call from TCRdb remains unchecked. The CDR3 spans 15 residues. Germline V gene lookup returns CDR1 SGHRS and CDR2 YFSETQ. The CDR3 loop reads CASSFGGNPPDTQYF.

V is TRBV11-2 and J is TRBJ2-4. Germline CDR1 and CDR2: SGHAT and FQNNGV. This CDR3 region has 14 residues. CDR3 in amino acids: CASSLVVAKNIQYF.

The CDR3 is CASSLSTGQVNSYEQYF. This chain links TRBV5-1 with TRBJ2-7; TCRdb names TRBD1, which stays unverified in the absence of DNA. The CDR3 spans 17 residues. The germline CDR1 and CDR2 sequences are SGHRS and YFSETQ.

The CDR3 sequence: CASRPGTSGLRAYEQYF. This rearrangement joins TRBV5-1 to TRBJ2-7; TCRdb picks TRBD2, but there is no DNA to check that call. Germline V gene sequence: CDR1 SGHRS, CDR2 YFSETQ. This CDR3 spans 17 amino acids.

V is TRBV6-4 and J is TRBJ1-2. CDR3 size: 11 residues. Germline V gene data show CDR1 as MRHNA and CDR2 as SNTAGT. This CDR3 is CASSDPYGYTF.

CDR3 in amino acids: CASSLGASTGELFF. V is TRBV7-9 and J is TRBJ2-2. The CDR3 has 14 residues. The germline V gene has CDR1 SEHNR and CDR2 FQNEAQ (reference sequence). Full variable domain (rest looked up from reference TRBV7-9 and TRBJ2-2): DTGVSQNPRHKITKRGQNVTFRCDPISEHNRLYWYRQTLGQGPEFLTYFQNEAQLEKSRLLSDRFSAERPKGSFSTLEIQRTEQGDSAMYLCASSLGASTGELFFGEGSRLTVL.

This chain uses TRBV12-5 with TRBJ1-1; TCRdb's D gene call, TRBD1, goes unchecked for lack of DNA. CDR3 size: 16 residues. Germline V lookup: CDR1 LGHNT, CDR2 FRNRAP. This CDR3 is CASGFVTGDMNTEAFF.

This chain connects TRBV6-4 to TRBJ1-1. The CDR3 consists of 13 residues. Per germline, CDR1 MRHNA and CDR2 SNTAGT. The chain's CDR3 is CASSDARTDRTFF.

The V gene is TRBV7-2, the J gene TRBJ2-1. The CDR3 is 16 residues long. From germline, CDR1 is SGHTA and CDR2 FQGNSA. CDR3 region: CASSLVAYTVYNEQFF.

CDR3 loop: CASSHDRVTYEQYF. The J gene is TRBJ2-7, the V gene TRBV7-8; TCRdb indicates TRBD1, and absent DNA this call remains unverified. Germline values: CDR1 SGHVS, CDR2 FQNEAQ. CDR3 length: 14 residues.

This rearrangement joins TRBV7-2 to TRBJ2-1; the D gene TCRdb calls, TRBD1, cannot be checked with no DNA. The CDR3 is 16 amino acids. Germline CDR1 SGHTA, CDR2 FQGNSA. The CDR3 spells CASSFRRGDRHNEQFF.

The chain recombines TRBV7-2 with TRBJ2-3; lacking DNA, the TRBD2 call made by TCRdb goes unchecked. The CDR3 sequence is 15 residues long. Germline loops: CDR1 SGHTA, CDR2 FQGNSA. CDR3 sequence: CASSSRRGGRDTQYF.

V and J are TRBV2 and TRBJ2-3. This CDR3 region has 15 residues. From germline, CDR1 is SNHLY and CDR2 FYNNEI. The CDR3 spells CASMTYGRRTDTQYF.

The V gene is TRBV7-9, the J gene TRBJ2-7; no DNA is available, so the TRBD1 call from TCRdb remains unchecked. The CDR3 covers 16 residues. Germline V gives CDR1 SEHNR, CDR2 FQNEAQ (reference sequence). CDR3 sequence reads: CASSLGAGPTSYEQYF.

The CDR3 sequence: CASSPQGYNEQFF. The gene calls are TRBV7-9 and TRBJ2-1; checking the TCRdb D call of TRBD1 is not possible without DNA. CDR3 size: 13 residues. Germline CDR1 is SEHNR and CDR2 is FQNEAQ (reference sequence).

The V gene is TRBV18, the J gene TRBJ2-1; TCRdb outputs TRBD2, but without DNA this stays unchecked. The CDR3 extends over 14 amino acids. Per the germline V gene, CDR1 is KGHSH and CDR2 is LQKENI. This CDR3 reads CASSPNRLYNEQFF.

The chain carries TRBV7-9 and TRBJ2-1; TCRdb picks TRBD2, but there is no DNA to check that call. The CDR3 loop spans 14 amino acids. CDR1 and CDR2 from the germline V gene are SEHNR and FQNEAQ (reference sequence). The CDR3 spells CASSPPTRNNEQFF.

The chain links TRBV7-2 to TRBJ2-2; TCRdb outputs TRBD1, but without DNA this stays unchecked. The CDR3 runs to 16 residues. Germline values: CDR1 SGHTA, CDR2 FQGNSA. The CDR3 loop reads CASSQQGLSNTGELFF.

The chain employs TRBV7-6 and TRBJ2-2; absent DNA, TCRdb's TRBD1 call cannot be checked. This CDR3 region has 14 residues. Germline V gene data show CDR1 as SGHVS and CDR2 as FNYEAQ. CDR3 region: CATRGGLDTGELFF. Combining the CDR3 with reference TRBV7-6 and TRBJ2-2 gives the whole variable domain GAGVSQSPRYKVTKRGQDVALRCDPISGHVSLYWYRQALGQGPEFLTYFNYEAQQDKSGLPNDRFSAERPEGSISTLTIQRTEQRDSAMYRCATRGGLDTGELFFGEGSRLTVL.

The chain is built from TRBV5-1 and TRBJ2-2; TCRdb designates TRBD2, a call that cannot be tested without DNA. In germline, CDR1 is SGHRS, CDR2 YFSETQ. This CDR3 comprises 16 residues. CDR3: CASSPYSGGATGELFF.

The CDR3 protein is CSARHSVGWQYF. This chain links TRBV29-1 with TRBJ2-7. The CDR3 runs 12 residues. CDR1 is SQVTM and CDR2 is ANQGSEA in the germline V gene.

CDR3 region: CASSESLTPNTEAFF. V is TRBV9 and J is TRBJ1-1. This CDR3 comprises 15 residues. Germline V gene lookup returns CDR1 SGDLS and CDR2 YYNGEE.

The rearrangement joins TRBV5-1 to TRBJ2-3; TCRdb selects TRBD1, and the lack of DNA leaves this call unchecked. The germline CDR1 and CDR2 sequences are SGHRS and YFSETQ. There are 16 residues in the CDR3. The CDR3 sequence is CASSENGGSGTDTQYF.

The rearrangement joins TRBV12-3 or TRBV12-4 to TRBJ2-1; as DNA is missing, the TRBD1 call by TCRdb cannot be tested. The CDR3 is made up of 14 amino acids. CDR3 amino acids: CASKPGPQAHEQFF.

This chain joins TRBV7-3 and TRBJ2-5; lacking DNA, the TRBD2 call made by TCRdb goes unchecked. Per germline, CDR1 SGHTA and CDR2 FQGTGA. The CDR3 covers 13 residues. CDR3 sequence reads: CASSSGGAGTQYF.

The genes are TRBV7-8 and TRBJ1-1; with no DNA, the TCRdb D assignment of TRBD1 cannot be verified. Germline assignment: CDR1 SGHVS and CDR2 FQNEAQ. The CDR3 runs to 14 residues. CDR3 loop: CASSATRVNTEAFF.

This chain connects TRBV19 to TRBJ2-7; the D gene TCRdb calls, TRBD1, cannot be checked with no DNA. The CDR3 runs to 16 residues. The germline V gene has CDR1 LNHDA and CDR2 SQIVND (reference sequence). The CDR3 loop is CASSNLQGTSNYEQYF.

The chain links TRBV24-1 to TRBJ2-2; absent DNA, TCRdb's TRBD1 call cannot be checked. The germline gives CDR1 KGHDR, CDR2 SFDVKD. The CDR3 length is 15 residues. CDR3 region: CATSDYGRGPGELFF.